This T cell receptor beta chain was observed in a study of STAT3 mutations in large granular lymphocyte leukemia. Study results and caveats: At least one immunodominant TCR beta clonotype appeared in every T-cell large granular lymphocyte leukemia patient. In about 35% of the 18 patients, new TCR clonotypes emerged after therapy.

The repertoire was sequenced with immunoSEQ multiplex PCR; TCRdb's copy has only in-frame clones and lacks some. The table includes about 15,000 clones, approximately 85% detected once. As concerns this clone: Its antigen remains unknown.

Trimming pared 4 bases from V and 5 bases from J, leaving 14 bases between. The germline gives CDR1 SGHDN, CDR2 FVKESK. This CDR3 comprises 14 residues. The chain is built from TRBV14 and TRBJ1-1; D perhaps matches TRBD1 (5 bases). The sequence was collected from a man aged 45-65 years with T-cell large granular lymphocyte leukemia. Some clones in this sample may be carry-over from other donors' samples. The specimen was peripheral blood mononuclear cells. As DNA, the CDR3 is TGTGCCAGCAGCCCTGGGGCGGGGGGTACTGAAGCTTTCTTT. The encoded protein is CASSPGAGGTEAFF.